Following are 21 T cell receptor beta chains from one sample sequenced in a study of vaccination effects on CD4 cells after COVID-19. Following a 10-day culture, CD4+ T cells were purified. Participants were vaccinated with two doses of either the BNT162b2 or mRNA-1273 vaccine. These receptors are not linked to any known antigen. Assay used: immunoSEQ multiplex PCR; TCRdb lists only in-frame clones, some missing. The sample holds around 66,000 clones, around 70% seen once. Sequenced here: CD4+ T cells from PBMCs cultured without peptide, sampled after COVID-19 vaccination. The receptors shown here come from a human donor who received a COVID-19 vaccine.

The chain carries TRBV7-9 and TRBJ1-4; 11 nucleotides line up with TRBD1. After removal of 5 bases from V and 1 base from J, the junction contained 6 bases not matched to a gene. CDR1 and CDR2 from the germline V gene are SEHNR and FQNEAQ (reference sequence). The CDR3 consists of 17 residues. CDR3 sequence: CASSAGDRGLTNEKLFF. CDR3 bases: TGTGCCAGCAGCGCTGGGGACAGGGGGTTAACTAATGAAAAACTGTTTTTT.

The chain uses TRBV4-1 and TRBJ2-1, with no clear D. V was pared by 5 bases and J by 2 bases, with 10 bases between. CDR3 length: 14 amino acids. Germline CDR1 and CDR2: MGHRA and YSYEKL. CDR3 amino acids: CASSSQNPYNEQFF. CDR3 coding DNA: TGCGCCAGCAGCTCGCAGAACCCCTACAATGAGCAGTTCTTC.

This clone was seen just once. The chain uses TRBV6-5 and TRBJ2-7, with 9 bases fitting TRBD1. CDR3 length: 13 amino acids. CDR1 MNHEY and CDR2 SVGAGI come from the germline V gene. The V gene end was trimmed by 5 bases and the J gene end by 3 bases; junction bases not matched to a gene: 2. CDR3 coding DNA: TGTGCCAGCAGTAGACAGGGGGACTACGAGCAGTACGTC. It yields the protein CASSRQGDYEQYV.

J is TRBJ1-3 and V is TRBV7-2, with D unclear. The CDR3 runs to 13 residues. Deletions cut 0 bases from V and 5 bases from J, with 5 bases between. CDR1 is SGHTA and CDR2 is FQGNSA in the germline V gene. The CDR3 DNA reads TGTGCCAGCAGCTTAGCGGGGAGAAACACCATATATTTT. This gives the protein CASSLAGRNTIYF.

This clone turned up a few times. V is TRBV4-3 and J is TRBJ2-3; a possible D gene is TRBD2 (6 bases). CDR3 length: 15 residues. Germline CDR1 LGHNA, CDR2 YSLEER. V shed 1 base and J shed 5 bases, with 13 bases lying between them. In nucleotides, the CDR3 is TGCGCCAGCAGCCAAGGGAATAGCGGAGAAGATACGCAGTATTTT. Amino acid sequence: CASSQGNSGEDTQYF.

The CDR3 sequence is CASSLAPRDSNQPQHF. CDR3 DNA sequence: TGCGCCAGCAGCTTGGCTCCACGGGATAGCAATCAGCCCCAGCATTTT. V usage is TRBV5-1 and J usage is TRBJ1-5; D remains ambiguous. The CDR3 runs to 16 residues. CDR1 and CDR2 (germline): SGHRS, YFSETQ. V shed 0 bases and J shed 0 bases, with 10 bases lying between them.

A few counts support this clone. V and J are TRBV7-9 and TRBJ1-2; possible D gene TRBD1, 6 bases. V lost 5 bases and J lost 4, with 20 bases in between. The CDR3 contains 16 residues. Germline V gene data show CDR1 as SEHNR and CDR2 as FQNEAQ (reference sequence). Written as DNA, the CDR3 is TGTGCCAGCAGCCGCGAAACAGGGACCCCTTTCTATGGCTACACCTTC. This codes for CASSRETGTPFYGYTF.

The chain couples TRBV11-3 to TRBJ2-5; 8 nucleotides match TRBD2. CDR1 is SGHNT and CDR2 is YENEEA in the germline V gene. J gave up 4 bases and V 5 bases, and 18 bases lay outside the gene matches. The CDR3 runs 18 residues. The CDR3 DNA reads as TGTGCCAGCAGCCGGGGAGGGCGGGGGGTTGCTCGAGGAGAGACCCAGTACTTC. This encodes CASSRGGRGVARGETQYF.

This chain connects TRBV19 to TRBJ2-1; 7 bases match TRBD1. The V gene end was trimmed by 4 bases and the J gene end by 11 bases; junction bases not matched to a gene: 5. CDR3 size: 12 residues. Per the germline V gene, CDR1 is LNHDA and CDR2 is SQIVND (reference sequence). CDR3 nucleotide sequence: TGTGCCAGTAGTACCGAGACAGGGAAGCAGTTCTTC. It yields the protein CASSTETGKQFF.

The chain recombines TRBV6-2 or TRBV6-3 with TRBJ2-2, with 7 bases matching TRBD1. Losses at the gene ends were 2 bases for V and 12 bases for J; bases not matched to a gene: 6. In germline, CDR1 is MNHEY, CDR2 SVGEGT. CDR3 length equals 13 residues. The chain's CDR3 is CASSYPQGIKLFF. The CDR3 bases are TGTGCCAGCAGTTACCCACAGGGGATCAAGCTGTTTTTT.

This chain links TRBV27 with TRBJ1-2, with D perhaps matching TRBD1 (6 bases). CDR1 is MNHEY, CDR2 SMNVEV, per germline (reference sequence). The CDR3 length is 13 residues. With 4 bases removed from V and 8 bases from J, the gap between germline ends came to 14 bases. CDR3 sequence reads: CASSSVRGYGYTF. The CDR3 DNA follows: TGTGCCAGCAGTTCGGTCAGGGGATACGGCTACACCTTC.

This chain connects TRBV11-2 to TRBJ2-5; D is unresolved. CDR1 and CDR2 (germline): SGHAT, FQNNGV. Trimming removed 1 base from V and 6 bases from J, with 18 bases in between. The CDR3 extends over 16 amino acids. CDR3: CASSLVRGLIGKTQYF. Here the CDR3 DNA reads TGTGCCAGCAGCTTAGTCCGCGGCCTGATCGGAAAGACCCAGTACTTC. The whole variable domain, filled in from reference TRBV11-2 and TRBJ2-5, reads EAGVAQSPRYKIIEKRQSVAFWCNPISGHATLYWYQQILGQGPKLLIQFQNNGVVDDSQLPKDRFSAERLKGVDSTLKIQPAKLEDSAVYLCASSLVRGLIGKTQYFGPGTRLLVL.

The chain has TRBV15 and TRBJ1-6; D remains ambiguous. There are 15 residues in the CDR3. Trimming removed 0 bases from V and 9 bases from J, with 12 bases in between. Germline CDR1 reads LNHNV; CDR2 reads YYDKDF (reference sequence). The chain's CDR3 is CATSRDRVPGSPLHF. The CDR3 DNA is TGTGCCACCAGCAGAGATCGGGTACCTGGTTCACCCCTCCACTTT.

The rearrangement links TRBV19 to TRBJ1-2; D is unresolved. The V gene's germline CDR1 is LNHDA and CDR2 SQIVND (reference sequence). This CDR3 has 14 residues. The V gene lost 3 bases and the J gene lost 1 base, with 9 bases spanning the gap. This CDR3 is CASSMASDNYGYTF. The CDR3 DNA reads as TGTGCCAGTAGTATGGCCAGTGATAACTATGGCTACACCTTC.

The CDR3 region has the DNA TGTGCCAGCCCCTCTGGACTTGGCGGGGGGACTACTAGCACAGATACGCAGTATTTT. This translates into CASPSGLGGGTTSTDTQYF. This chain joins TRBV5-8 and TRBJ2-3; 8 bases match TRBD2. The CDR3 totals 19 residues. Per germline, CDR1 SGHTS and CDR2 YDEGEE. V lost 7 bases to trimming and J lost 0 bases; unmatched junction nucleotides: 19. The whole variable domain, filled in from reference TRBV5-8 and TRBJ2-3, reads EAGVTQSPTHLIKTRGQQATLRCSPISGHTSVYWYQQALGLGLQFLLWYDEGEERNRGNFPPRFSGRQFPNYSSELNVNALELEDSALYLCASPSGLGGGTTSTDTQYFGPGTRLTVL.

V usage is TRBV6-6 and J usage is TRBJ2-7; D gene ambiguous. Trimming cost V 6 bases and J 2 bases, with 8 bases left between them. Germline assignment: CDR1 MNHNY and CDR2 SVGAGI (reference sequence). The length of the CDR3 is 12 residues. This CDR3 is CASRGYTYEQYV. The CDR3 region has the DNA TGTGCCAGCAGGGGGTACACCTACGAGCAGTACGTC.

J is TRBJ1-4 and V is TRBV5-8; 7 positions match TRBD1. Germline values: CDR1 SGHTS, CDR2 YDEGEE. The CDR3 is 13 residues long. The V and J ends lost 0 bases and 10 bases, in that order; junction bases with no gene match: 3. The CDR3 loop reads CASSLGQGLKLFF. The CDR3 DNA sequence: TGTGCCAGCAGCTTGGGACAGGGATTAAAACTGTTTTTT.

V usage is TRBV7-2 and J usage is TRBJ2-3; maybe TRBD2 (6 bases). Deletions cut 5 bases from V and 0 bases from J, with 9 bases between. CDR3 size: 14 residues. Germline V gene sequence: CDR1 SGHTA, CDR2 FQGNSA. CDR3 DNA sequence: TGTGCCAGCAGCCTTGGGACTAGCACAGATACGCAGTATTTT. This translates into CASSLGTSTDTQYF.

The genes are TRBV7-9 and TRBJ1-1, with D uncertain. The CDR3 extends over 13 amino acids. Trimming removed 0 bases at V and 1 base at J, with 3 bases between. Germline assignment: CDR1 SEHNR and CDR2 FQNEAQ (reference sequence). The CDR3 here is CASSLAKNTEAFF. The DNA for the CDR3 is TGTGCCAGCAGCTTAGCCAAGAACACTGAAGCTTTCTTT.

This chain connects TRBV4-1 to TRBJ2-5; D gene unclear. V gave up 4 bases and J gave up 1 base, with 16 bases separating them. The CDR3 loop spans 16 amino acids. Per germline, CDR1 MGHRA and CDR2 YSYEKL. The CDR3 nucleotides are TGCGCCAGCAGCCCCCCAAAGGTGTATTCCCAAGAGACCCAGTACTTC. Translation: CASSPPKVYSQETQYF.

The chain links TRBV15 to TRBJ1-5, with TRBD1 identical over 7 bases. This CDR3 contains 12 residues. Per the germline V gene, CDR1 is LNHNV and CDR2 is YYDKDF (reference sequence). V lost 10 bases to trimming and J lost 1 base; unmatched junction nucleotides: 1. This chain's CDR3 is CARTGSNQPQHF. CDR3 nucleotide sequence: TGTGCCAGGACAGGCAGCAATCAGCCCCAGCATTTT.